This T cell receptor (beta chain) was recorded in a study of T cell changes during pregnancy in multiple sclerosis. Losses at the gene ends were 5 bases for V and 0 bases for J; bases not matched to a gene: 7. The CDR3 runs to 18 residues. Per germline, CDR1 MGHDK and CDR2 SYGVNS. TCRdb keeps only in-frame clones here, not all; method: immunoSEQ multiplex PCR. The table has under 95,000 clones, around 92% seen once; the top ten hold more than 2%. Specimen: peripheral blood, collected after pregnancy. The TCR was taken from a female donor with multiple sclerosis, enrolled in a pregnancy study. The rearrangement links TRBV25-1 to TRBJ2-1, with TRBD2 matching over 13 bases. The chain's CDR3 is CASSRTSGGRSSYNEQFF. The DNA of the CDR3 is TGTGCCAGCAGTAGGACTAGCGGGGGAAGAAGCTCCTACAATGAGCAGTTCTTC.